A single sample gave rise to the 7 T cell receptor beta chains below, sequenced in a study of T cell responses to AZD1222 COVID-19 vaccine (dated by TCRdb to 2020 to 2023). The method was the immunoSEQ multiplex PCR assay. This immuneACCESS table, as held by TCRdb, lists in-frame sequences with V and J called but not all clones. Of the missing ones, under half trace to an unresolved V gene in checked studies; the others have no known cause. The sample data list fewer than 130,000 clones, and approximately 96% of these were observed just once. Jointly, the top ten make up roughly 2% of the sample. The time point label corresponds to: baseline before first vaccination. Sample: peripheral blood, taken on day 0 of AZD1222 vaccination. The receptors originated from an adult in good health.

CDR3 loop: CASSRGSNNEQFF. Here the CDR3 DNA reads TGTGCCAGCAGTCGCGGGAGTAACAATGAGCAGTTCTTC. This chain links TRBV6-5 with TRBJ2-1; 7 bases line up with TRBD2. This CDR3 has 13 residues. The V gene's germline CDR1 is MNHEY and CDR2 SVGAGI. The junction had 3 bases not matched to a gene; V was cut back by 5 bases and J by 5 bases.

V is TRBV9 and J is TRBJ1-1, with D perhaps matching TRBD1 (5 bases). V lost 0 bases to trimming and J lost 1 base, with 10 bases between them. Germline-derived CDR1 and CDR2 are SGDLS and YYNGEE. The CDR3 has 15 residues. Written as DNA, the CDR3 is TGTGCCAGCAGCGTAGCCAGGGCCGGGAACACTGAAGCTTTCTTT. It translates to CASSVARAGNTEAFF.

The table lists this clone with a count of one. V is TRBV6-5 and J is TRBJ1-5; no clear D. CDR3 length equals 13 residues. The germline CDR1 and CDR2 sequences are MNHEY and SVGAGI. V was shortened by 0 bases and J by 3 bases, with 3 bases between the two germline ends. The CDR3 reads CASSYSPNQPQHF. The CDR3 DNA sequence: TGTGCCAGCAGTTACTCACCCAATCAGCCCCAGCATTTT.

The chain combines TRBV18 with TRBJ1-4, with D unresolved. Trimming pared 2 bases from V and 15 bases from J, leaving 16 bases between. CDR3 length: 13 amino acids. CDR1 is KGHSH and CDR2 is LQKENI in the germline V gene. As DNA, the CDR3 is TGTGCCAGCTCACCAGCCGAGGCGAGAGCGTTGTTTTTT. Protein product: CASSPAEARALFF.

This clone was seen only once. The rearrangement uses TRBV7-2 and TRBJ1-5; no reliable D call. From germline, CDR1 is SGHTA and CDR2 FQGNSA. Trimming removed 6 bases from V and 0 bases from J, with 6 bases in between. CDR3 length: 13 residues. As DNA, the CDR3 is TGTGCCAGCAGGCGTCTTAGCAATCAGCCCCAGCATTTT. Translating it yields CASRRLSNQPQHF. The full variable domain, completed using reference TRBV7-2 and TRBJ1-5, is GAGVSQSPSNKVTEKGKDVELRCDPISGHTALYWYRQSLGQGLEFLIYFQGNSAPDKSGLPSDRFSAERTGGSVSTLTIQRTQQEDSAVYLCASRRLSNQPQHFGDGTRLSIL.

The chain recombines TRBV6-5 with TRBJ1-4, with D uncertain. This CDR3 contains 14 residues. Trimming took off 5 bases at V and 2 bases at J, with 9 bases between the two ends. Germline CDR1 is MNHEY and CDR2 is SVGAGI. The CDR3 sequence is CASSQIWTNEKLFF. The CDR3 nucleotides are TGTGCCAGCAGTCAGATTTGGACTAATGAAAAACTGTTTTTT.

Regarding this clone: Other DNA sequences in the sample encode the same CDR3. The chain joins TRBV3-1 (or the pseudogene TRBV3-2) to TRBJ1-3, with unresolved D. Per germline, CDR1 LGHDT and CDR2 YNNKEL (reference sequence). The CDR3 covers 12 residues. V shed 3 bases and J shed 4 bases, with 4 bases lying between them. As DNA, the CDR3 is TGTGCCAGCAGCCAGGGCGGAAACACCATATATTTT. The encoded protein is CASSQGGNTIYF.